One and the same sample provided the 9 T cell receptor beta chains below, sequenced in a study of T cells in Graves' hyperthyroidism and ophthalmopathy. What was amplified from RNA transcripts were TCR beta CDR3 regions. HTBI primers drove first-round RT-PCR of the TCR CDR3. TCRdb re-derived calls from the multiplex PCR reads in MiXCR, one entry per CDR3 protein. The table records around 560,000 distinct CDR3 sequences, roughly a sixth of them present only once. Material for sequencing was blood. These TCRs come from a woman aged 18-30 years with Graves' hyperthyroidism.

This clonotype appeared a few times. One junction end disagrees with the germline gene, perhaps due to a read error. The CDR3: CSATGLAGIQGTQYF. In DNA form, the CDR3 reads TGCAGTGCTACGGGACTAGCGGGTATCCAAGGGACCCAGTACTTC. V is TRBV20-1 and J is TRBJ2-5; 12 positions match TRBD2. The CDR3 loop spans 15 amino acids. Germline-derived CDR1 and CDR2 are DFQATT and SNEGSKA (reference sequence).

At least ten counts were recorded for this clonotype. The genes are TRBV20-1 and TRBJ2-3, with 10 positions matching TRBD2. Trimming cost V 0 bases and J 1 base; bases outside gene matches: 1. Germline values: CDR1 DFQATT, CDR2 SNEGSKA (reference sequence). There are 15 residues in the CDR3. The CDR3 nucleotides read TGCAGTGCTAGAGATAGCGGGGGGCGCACAGATACGCAGTATTTT. This gives the protein CSARDSGGRTDTQYF.

V is TRBV2 and J is TRBJ2-2; D is ambiguous. The V and J ends lost 7 bases and 0 bases respectively, with 12 bases between them. The CDR3 extends over 15 amino acids. Germline CDR1 SNHLY, CDR2 FYNNEI. CDR3 in amino acids: CASTRQLANTGELFF. The DNA for the CDR3 is TGTGCCAGCACCCGCCAGTTGGCGAACACCGGGGAGCTGTTTTTT.

V usage is TRBV19 and J usage is TRBJ1-5, with 8 bases lining up with TRBD1. The germline gives CDR1 LNHDA, CDR2 SQIVND (reference sequence). CDR3 length: 16 amino acids. V shed 5 bases, J shed 4 bases, and the junction held 10 bases outside the gene matches. CDR3 residues: CASSPKAGTGNQPQHF. DNA for the CDR3: TGTGCCAGTAGTCCGAAGGCCGGGACAGGTAATCAGCCCCAGCATTTT.

The rearrangement uses TRBV6-2 or TRBV6-3 and TRBJ2-7; 11 bases map to TRBD2. J gave up 1 base and V 5 bases, and 4 bases lay outside the gene matches. The germline V gene encodes CDR1 MNHEY and CDR2 SVGEGT. The CDR3 spans 15 residues. CDR3 protein: CASSLSGGGSYEQYF. CDR3 in DNA: TGTGCCAGCAGTCTTAGCGGGGGGGGATCCTACGAGCAGTACTTC.

The sample holds a few counts of this clonotype. The gene calls are TRBV7-8 and TRBJ2-3; unclear D gene. There are 14 residues in the CDR3. Germline V CDR1 and CDR2: SGHVS, FQNEAQ. V was cut by 2 bases and J by 2 bases, with 8 bases left in between. The CDR3 protein is CASSLTQTTDTQYF. The CDR3 DNA is TGTGCCAGCAGCTTAACACAGACCACAGATACGCAGTATTTT.

CDR3 amino acids: CSVEGQGLVSYEQYF. The CDR3 region has the DNA TGCAGCGTTGAAGGGCAGGGATTAGTTTCCTACGAGCAGTACTTC. The J gene is TRBJ2-7, the V gene TRBV29-1; D may be TRBD1 (5 bases). V lost 1 base and J lost 1, with 14 bases in between. Germline V gives CDR1 SQVTM, CDR2 ANQGSEA. CDR3 length equals 15 residues.

This clonotype was picked up a small number of times. The V gene is TRBV19, the J gene TRBJ2-5, with D perhaps TRBD2 (6 bases). Looked up from germline, CDR1 is LNHDA and CDR2 is SQIVND (reference sequence). V was cut by 4 bases and J by 3 bases, with 18 bases left in between. The CDR3 extends over 16 amino acids. CDR3 residues: CASSTGEFEVEETQYF. The CDR3 nucleotides are TGTGCCAGTAGTACGGGAGAATTCGAGGTTGAAGAGACCCAGTACTTC.

Ten or more counts support this clonotype. The chain combines TRBV28 with TRBJ2-5, with D perhaps matching TRBD1 (6 bases). Trimming shortened V by 6 bases and J by 1 base, and 9 bases separated the two germline ends. The germline CDR1 and CDR2 sequences are MDHEN and SYDVKM. There are 13 residues in the CDR3. CDR3 nucleotides: TGTGCCAGCAGCAGCAGGGGCCAAGAGACCCAGTACTTC. Protein sequence: CASSSRGQETQYF.